A single sample is the source of the 26 T cell receptor beta chains below, sequenced in a study of prognosis after radiotherapy for stage I lung cancer. Two-round multiplex PCR, the amplification method, yielded TCR beta CDR3 from genomic DNA. Primers were specific to each TRBV and TRBJ gene in first-round PCR. MiXCR, run by TCRdb on the multiplex PCR reads, gives a single entry per CDR3 protein. The data contain over 45,000 distinct CDR3 sequences, around 27% of them singletons. The sequencing here drew on PBMCs, taken before or after stereotactic body radiation therapy (not recorded which). The receptor source for this set is a donor older than 45 with non-small cell lung cancer.

This clonotype was counted a single time. This is likely an artifact of a read error, given a far larger clone one base away. The V and J genes are TRBV6-2 or TRBV6-3 and TRBJ2-1, with a weak D call TRBD2 (7 bases). This CDR3 has 15 residues. Trimming cost V 5 bases and J 8 bases, with 19 bases left between them. Germline CDR1 MNHEY, CDR2 SVGEGT. The CDR3 DNA is TGTGCCAGCAGTCAAGGGGGGGAGGGGTCCGATGAGCAGTTCTTC. Its protein is CASSQGGEGSDEQFF.

This clonotype was counted a few times. V usage is TRBV3-1 and J usage is TRBJ2-2; 11 nucleotides match TRBD2. V shed 5 bases and J 5 bases; nucleotides not matched to a gene: 10. The germline V gene encodes CDR1 LGHDT and CDR2 YNNKEL (reference sequence). This CDR3 contains 17 residues. The CDR3 region is CASSAALAGGTTGELFF. CDR3 in DNA: TGTGCCAGCAGCGCAGCTTTAGCGGGGGGGACAACCGGGGAGCTGTTTTTT.

Concerning this clonotype itself: This likely reflects a read error, since a far larger clone is one base away. The rearrangement joins TRBV6-6 to TRBJ2-5, with D unclear. In germline, CDR1 is MNHNY, CDR2 SVGAGI (reference sequence). This CDR3 is built from 16 residues. In DNA form, the CDR3 reads TGTGCCAGCAGTTACTCGACCGGGTGGGTACAAGAGACCAAGTACTTC. Its translation is CASSYSTGWVQETKYF.

This clonotype has at least ten counts. This chain links TRBV7-9 with TRBJ1-5, with TRBD1 matching over 7 bases. The CDR3 is 13 residues long. With V trimmed by 5 bases and J by 9 bases, 7 bases remained unmatched. Looked up from germline, CDR1 is SEHNR and CDR2 is FQNEAQ (reference sequence). As DNA, the CDR3 is TGTGCCAGCAGCCGGGGACAGAGTCGGCCCCAGCATTTT. This sequence encodes CASSRGQSRPQHF.

This clonotype came up many times. The chain couples TRBV2 to TRBJ2-3; D might be TRBD1 (5 bases). The CDR3 spans 15 residues. V was trimmed by 5 bases and J by 0 bases, leaving 12 bases between them. Germline loops: CDR1 SNHLY, CDR2 FYNNEI. CDR3 region: CASSRQHPSTDTQYF. DNA for the CDR3: TGTGCCAGCAGTCGACAGCACCCTAGCACAGATACGCAGTATTTT.

Turning to this clonotype: Only one base separates this from a far larger clonotype, so it likely reflects a read error. The chain combines TRBV6-8 with TRBJ1-5, with TRBD1 identical over 9 bases. The CDR3 spans 15 residues. Germline trimming cut 4 bases from V and 4 bases from J; bases unmatched to any gene: 5. The V gene's germline CDR1 is MNHGY and CDR2 SAAAGT. The chain's CDR3 is CASSFLQGANQPQHF. The CDR3 DNA reads TGTGCCAGCAGTTTTCTACAGGGGGCGAATCAGCCCCAGCATTTT.

In this sample, this clonotype turned up many times. The CDR3 reads CASKAPGGFILHF. CDR3 coding DNA: TGTGCCAGCAAGGCTCCGGGTGGGTTTATCCTCCACTTT. The chain carries TRBV28 and TRBJ1-6, with unresolved D. The germline V and J ends were trimmed by 7 bases and 15 bases, with 19 bases remaining between them. This CDR3 spans 13 amino acids. CDR1 is MDHEN and CDR2 is SYDVKM in the germline V gene.

In this sample, this clonotype turned up many times. The chain is built from TRBV6-1 and TRBJ2-6; D ambiguous. V was clipped by 9 bases and J by 4 bases, with 4 bases between them. This CDR3 is 11 amino acids long. CDR1 and CDR2 (germline): MNHNS, SASEGT. This CDR3 is CASFGANVLTF. The CDR3 bases are TGTGCCAGTTTCGGGGCCAACGTCCTGACTTTC.

This clonotype was seen many times. The chain's CDR3 is CASSKQEGNTEAFF. CDR3 bases: TGTGCCAGCAGTAAACAAGAGGGGAACACTGAAGCTTTCTTT. The chain has TRBV6-1 and TRBJ1-1; D gene unclear. Germline lookup yields CDR1 MNHNS and CDR2 SASEGT. The V end lost 5 bases, the J end lost 1 base, and 11 bases lay between the germline ends. This CDR3 spans 14 amino acids.

For this clonotype: This may arise from a read error, as a much more abundant clone is one base away. This sequence joins TRBV20-1 and TRBJ1-1; a possible D gene is TRBD1 (6 bases). Germline V gives CDR1 DFQATT, CDR2 SNEGSKA (reference sequence). The CDR3 contains 15 residues. The V and J ends lost 5 bases and 1 base respectively, with 17 bases between them. CDR3 coding DNA: TGCAGTGCTCCGTCGAAAGGGGGGACGAACACTGAAGCTTTCTTT. It translates to CSAPSKGGTNTEAFF.

This clonotype came up once. It is likely a read error: a sequence one base away is far more abundant. The CDR3 protein is CASQGAFADTQYF. In nucleotides, the CDR3 is TGTGCCAGCCAGGGGGCGTTCGCAGATACGCAGTATTTT. V usage is TRBV6-1 and J usage is TRBJ2-3, with 8 nucleotides matching TRBD1. Trimming removed 8 bases from V and 4 bases from J; junction bases left unmatched: 5. The CDR3 runs to 13 residues. Per the germline V gene, CDR1 is MNHNS and CDR2 is SASEGT.

As for this clonotype: With a far larger clone one base away, a read error is the likely cause. The rearrangement links TRBV6-4 to TRBJ2-7; 13 bases match TRBD2. This CDR3 is 17 amino acids long. Germline lookup yields CDR1 MRHNA and CDR2 SNTAGT. The CDR3 here is CASSPGLAGILSYDQYF. Here the CDR3 DNA reads TGTGCCAGCAGTCCGGGACTAGCGGGGATCCTCTCCTACGATCAGTACTTC.

With respect to this clonotype: This likely traces to a read error, being one base from a far larger clone. V is TRBV6-9 and J is TRBJ1-2; no definite D call. The CDR3 contains 13 residues. Germline-derived CDR1 and CDR2 are MNHGY and SVAAGI. The ends were cut back, 4 bases at V and 4 bases at J, with 10 bases in the middle. CDR3 nucleotides: TGTGCCAGCAGTTTATGGCGGAGCTATGGCTACACCTTC. Its translation is CASSLWRSYGYTF.

This clonotype was counted at least ten times. This sequence joins TRBV7-3 and TRBJ2-3; D unclear. Trimming left V 4 bases short and J 5 bases short, with 13 bases between. The CDR3 runs 14 residues. Germline values: CDR1 SGHTA, CDR2 FQGTGA. The CDR3 region is CASSSTSGIDTQYF. CDR3 coding DNA: TGTGCCAGCAGCTCAACCTCGGGTATAGATACGCAGTATTTT.

This clonotype has a handful of counts. The chain joins TRBV5-4 to TRBJ2-3; the D gene is possibly TRBD1 (6 bases). This CDR3 is built from 13 residues. V was clipped by 3 bases and J by 5 bases, with 10 bases between them. The germline V gene has CDR1 SGHNT and CDR2 YYREEE (reference sequence). DNA for the CDR3: TGTGCCAGCAGCTCTACAGGGATAGATACGCAGTATTTT. It encodes CASSSTGIDTQYF.

On this clonotype: The likely explanation is a read error, given a far larger clone one base away. The V and J genes are TRBV7-9 and TRBJ1-4; D unresolved. This CDR3 is built from 12 residues. CDR1 and CDR2 from the germline V gene are SEHNR and FQNEAQ (reference sequence). V lost 2 bases to trimming and J lost 7 bases, with 5 bases between them. CDR3 protein: CASSLIGEKLFF. The DNA of the CDR3 is TGTGCCAGCAGCTTAATTGGTGAAAAACTGTTTTTT.

Worth noting for this clonotype: It may be a read error: a sequence one base away is much more abundant. This chain links TRBV29-1 with TRBJ2-7; the D gene is possibly TRBD1 (6 bases). Germline CDR1 is SQVTM and CDR2 is ANQGSEA. The ends were cut back, 4 bases at V and 5 bases at J, with 24 bases in the middle. The CDR3 runs 16 residues. DNA for the CDR3: TGCAGCGTTGCCCTACAGGGTTCGGGATTTGACGACGAGCAGTACTTC. It encodes CSVALQGSGFDDEQYF.

This chain joins TRBV6-1 and TRBJ2-6, with D perhaps TRBD1 (6 bases). The CDR3 is 18 residues long. The V end lost 6 bases, the J end lost 1 base, and 19 bases lay between the germline ends. Germline loops: CDR1 MNHNS, CDR2 SASEGT. CDR3 in amino acids: CASSGDRRSLSGANVLTF. CDR3 DNA: TGTGCCAGCAGCGGCGACAGGCGATCCCTTTCTGGGGCCAACGTCCTGACTTTC.

Remarks on this clonotype: Mismatch with germline at one junction end may stem from a read error. V gene TRBV7-9 combines with J gene TRBJ1-3, with D maybe TRBD1 (6 bases). The CDR3 runs to 16 residues. The germline V gene has CDR1 SEHNR and CDR2 FQNEAQ (reference sequence). CDR3 region: CASSLGQGTSRNTIFF. CDR3 DNA: TGTGCCAGCAGCTTGGGTCAGGGGACTTCTAGAAACACCATATTTTTT.

The J gene is TRBJ1-5, the V gene TRBV20-1; tentatively, D is TRBD1 (5 bases). V was trimmed by 6 bases and J by 3 bases, leaving 15 bases between them. The CDR3 has 14 amino acids. CDR1 is DFQATT and CDR2 is SNEGSKA in the germline V gene (reference sequence). CDR3: CSAWLGVVNQPQHF. CDR3 sequence (DNA): TGCAGTGCCTGGCTGGGGGTCGTCAATCAGCCCCAGCATTTT.

This clonotype was counted ten times or more. The chain carries TRBV20-1 and TRBJ1-5; D possibly corresponds to TRBD1 (6 bases). The germline CDR1 and CDR2 sequences are DFQATT and SNEGSKA (reference sequence). This CDR3 is 13 amino acids long. Trimming removed 6 bases from V and 7 bases from J, with 16 bases in between. The CDR3 loop is CSATTGRGQPQHF. CDR3 bases: TGCAGTGCCACGACAGGCCGGGGACAGCCCCAGCATTTT.

This clonotype was seen many times. The V call is TRBV6-1, the J call TRBJ2-1, with D maybe TRBD2 (6 bases). V was clipped by 6 bases and J by 8 bases, with 11 bases between them. The CDR3 runs 12 residues. Germline lookup yields CDR1 MNHNS and CDR2 SASEGT. For the CDR3, the DNA is TGTGCCAGCAGCCCGGGGGTCCATGAGCAGTTCTTC. Translating it yields CASSPGVHEQFF.

This clonotype has ten or more counts. The V and J genes are TRBV6-5 and TRBJ1-2; unclear D gene. V was cut by 4 bases and J by 6 bases, with 12 bases left in between. CDR3 size: 13 residues. CDR1 and CDR2 (germline): MNHEY, SVGAGI. The CDR3 DNA follows: TGTGCCAGCAGTTTTACAGCAGGCGATGGCTACACCTTC. Encoded protein: CASSFTAGDGYTF.

This clonotype was seen many times. The CDR3 region has the DNA TGTGCCAGCAGCTTAGGCCTAGCGGGGGCCACAGATACGCAGTATTTT. Translating it yields CASSLGLAGATDTQYF. The gene calls are TRBV7-2 and TRBJ2-3; 10 bases map to TRBD2. The CDR3 has 16 amino acids. The junction had 3 bases not matched to a gene; V was cut back by 1 base and J by 2 bases. CDR1 SGHTA and CDR2 FQGNSA come from the germline V gene. The whole variable domain, filled in from reference TRBV7-2 and TRBJ2-3, reads GAGVSQSPSNKVTEKGKDVELRCDPISGHTALYWYRQSLGQGLEFLIYFQGNSAPDKSGLPSDRFSAERTGGSVSTLTIQRTQQEDSAVYLCASSLGLAGATDTQYFGPGTRLTVL.

Ten or more counts support this clonotype. The rearrangement uses TRBV7-9 and TRBJ2-1; the match to TRBD2 covers 7 bases. The trim removed 5 bases at V and 5 bases at J, leaving 12 bases unmatched. The germline V gene has CDR1 SEHNR and CDR2 FQNEAQ (reference sequence). The CDR3 extends over 16 amino acids. CDR3 amino acids: CASSPPAPGLNNEQFF. The CDR3 nucleotides read TGTGCCAGCAGCCCCCCCGCCCCGGGACTAAACAATGAGCAGTTCTTC.

The sample holds many counts of this clonotype. V usage is TRBV28 and J usage is TRBJ2-7, with 11 nucleotides matching TRBD1. The CDR3 sequence is 17 residues long. The V gene end was trimmed by 5 bases and the J gene end by 3 bases; junction bases not matched to a gene: 12. Germline CDR1 is MDHEN and CDR2 is SYDVKM. CDR3: CASSGGTGGRNRYEQYF. CDR3 DNA sequence: TGTGCCAGCAGTGGAGGGACAGGGGGACGTAATCGCTACGAGCAGTACTTC.